This T cell receptor beta chain was identified during a study of blood T cell repertoires in COVID-19. Unmatched junction bases numbered 4, after V lost 0 bases and J lost 3 bases. The length of the CDR3 is 17 residues. Germline assignment: CDR1 MNHEY and CDR2 SMNVEV (reference sequence). The table came from immunoSEQ multiplex PCR; TCRdb's copy has only in-frame clones and leaves some out. Found here are about 100,000 clones, about 86% of them singletons; the top ten hold roughly 13%. The TCR sequence derives from a woman aged 60-75 years in a cohort sampled during active or convalescent COVID-19. The chain uses TRBV27 and TRBJ2-1, with 11 bases lining up with TRBD2. The sample was peripheral blood. The CDR3 here is CASSLSAGTSGYNEQFF. In DNA form, the CDR3 reads TGTGCCAGCAGTTTATCAGCCGGGACTAGCGGCTACAATGAGCAGTTCTTC.